This is a list of T cell receptor beta chains from one sample in a study of graft-versus-host responses after intestinal transplantation. Profiled with immunoSEQ multiplex PCR; TCRdb holds only in-frame clones, not every one. The sample contains over 55,000 clones, 84% of which appear only once. Their antigen targets remain unknown. Specimen: unstimulated CD4+ T cells sorted from spleen or lymph node cells, collected before transplant. The receptors shown here come from a human donor who was the organ donor for an intestinal transplant. The CDR3 runs from the conserved cysteine through the conserved F or W. D genes are given only for firm matches. Size is omitted from some rows. Given values are once, few, many or a class for expanded clones.

J gene | clone size | V gene | D gene | CDR3 DNA | CDR3 protein
TRBJ2-3 | . | TRBV7-9 | . | TGTGCCAGCAGCCCTCTGTCGGATACGCAGTATTTT | CASSPLSDTQYF
TRBJ1-3 | . | TRBV7-2 | TRBD1 | TGTGCCAGCAGCCCCTCGACAGGGAACTCTGGAAACACCATATATTTT | CASSPSTGNSGNTIYF
TRBJ1-2 | once | TRBV6-6 | . | TGTGCCACCACAAGGGGTGATGGCTACACCTTC | CATTRGDGYTF
TRBJ2-1 | . | TRBV19 | TRBD1 | TGTGCCACCGGGACAGACTACAATGAGCAGTTCTTC | CATGTDYNEQFF
TRBJ1-5 | . | TRBV5-8 | . | TGTGCCAGCAGCTTTAATTTAAACGCGGGGACTCAGCCCCAGCATTTT | CASSFNLNAGTQPQHF
TRBJ1-2 | once | TRBV6-6 | . | TGTGCCAGCAGTTACTCCGACATGAACTATGGCTACACCTTC | CASSYSDMNYGYTF
TRBJ2-5 | . | TRBV20-1 | . | TGCAGTGCTTGGCCCATAGAGACCCAGTACTTC | CSAWPIETQYF
TRBJ1-1 | . | TRBV28 | . | TGTGCCAGCTTAAGACAGGAGGTAATGAACACTGAAGCTTTCTTT | CASLRQEVMNTEAFF
TRBJ2-2 | . | TRBV27 | TRBD2 | TGTGCCAGCAGTTTTCTCTTGTTCCCTGCGGGGGGGCCGAGGAACACCGGGGAGCTGTTTTTT | CASSFLLFPAGGPRNTGELFF
TRBJ1-6 | . | TRBV18 | TRBD1 | TGTGCCAGCTCCGGGACAGCGAGGGTATTCGGAAATTCACCCCTCCACTTT | CASSGTARVFGNSPLHF
TRBJ1-3 | few | TRBV13 | TRBD1 | TGTGCCAGCAGCGCCCAGGGGGCCGACCTAGGAAACACCATATATTTT | CASSAQGADLGNTIYF
TRBJ1-6 | few | TRBV10-3 | TRBD1 | TGTGCCATCAGTGAGCCGGGACAGTATAATTCACCCCTCCACTTT | CAISEPGQYNSPLHF
TRBJ1-6 | . | TRBV28 | . | TGTGCCAGCAGGACTGGCTATAATTCACCCCTCCACTTT | CASRTGYNSPLHF
TRBJ2-1 | . | TRBV19 | . | TGTGCCAGTAGTCTCCGAGGACTCAACAATGAGCAGTTCTTC | CASSLRGLNNEQFF
TRBJ1-4 | . | TRBV5-1 | . | TGCGCCAGCAGCTTTTCCAGTAATGAAAAACTGTTTTTT | CASSFSSNEKLFF
TRBJ1-1 | . | TRBV28 | . | TGTGCCAGCAGTTTAAGGGTGTTGAGGGCTGAAGCTTTCTTT | CASSLRVLRAEAFF
TRBJ1-1 | . | TRBV5-1 | TRBD1 | TGCGCCAGCAGCCACGGGACAGGGAGTAATGTGGCTTTCTTT | CASSHGTGSNVAFF